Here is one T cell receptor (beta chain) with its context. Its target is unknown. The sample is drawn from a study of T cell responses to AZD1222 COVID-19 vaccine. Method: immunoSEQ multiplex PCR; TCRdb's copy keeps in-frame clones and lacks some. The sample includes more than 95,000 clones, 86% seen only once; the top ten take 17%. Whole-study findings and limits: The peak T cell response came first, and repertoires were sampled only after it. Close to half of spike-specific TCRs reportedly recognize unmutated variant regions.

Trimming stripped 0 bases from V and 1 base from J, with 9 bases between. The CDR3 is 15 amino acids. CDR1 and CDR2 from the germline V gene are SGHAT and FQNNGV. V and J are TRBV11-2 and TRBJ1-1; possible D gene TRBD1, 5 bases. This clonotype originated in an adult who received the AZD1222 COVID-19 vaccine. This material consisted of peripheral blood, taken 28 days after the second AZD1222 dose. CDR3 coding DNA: TGTGCCAGCAGCTTAGAGGGGCGGCCGAACACTGAAGCTTTCTTT. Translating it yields CASSLEGRPNTEAFF.